This is a list of T cell receptor beta chains from one sample in a study of Ad26.COV2.S vaccination and SARS-CoV-2 variants. Repertoires were generated with immunoSEQ multiplex PCR, while TCRdb's copy carries only in-frame clones and drops some. The profile shows 350,000 to 500,000 clones, around 90% of them singletons. This specimen was peripheral blood, taken in a trial of Ad26.COV2.S vaccine versus placebo. The receptors come from a person aged 18-60 years who received the Ad26.COV2.S COVID-19 vaccine or a placebo. The CDR3 runs from the conserved cysteine through the conserved F or W. The order of the fields is D gene, clone size, V gene, J gene, CDR3 protein, CDR3 DNA. The D gene is left open where the match is weak. Clone sizes are given selectively: once, few, many, or a class where the clone is expanded.

.	once	TRBV2	TRBJ2-3	CASGPLTEGDTQYF	TGTGCCAGCGGGCCCTTAACAGAGGGAGATACGCAGTATTTT
.	.	TRBV24-1	TRBJ2-5	CATSDPGRETQYF	TGTGCCACCAGTGACCCCGGGAGAGAGACCCAGTACTTC
.	.	TRBV5-4	TRBJ2-5	CASSPARGLGEETQYF	TGTGCCAGCAGCCCGGCCCGTGGGCTGGGAGAGGAGACCCAGTACTTC
TRBD1	.	TRBV2	TRBJ1-2	CARGPRDSFVGYTF	TGTGCCAGGGGCCCCCGGGACAGCTTTGTAGGCTACACCTTC
.	.	TRBV21-1	TRBJ2-2	CASTRFWRVSGELFF	TGTGCCAGCACCAGATTTTGGCGGGTTTCCGGGGAGCTGTTTTTT
TRBD2	.	TRBV9	TRBJ2-3	CASSLGTTGTQYF	TGTGCCAGCAGCCTAGGGACTACAGGTACGCAGTATTTT
.	.	TRBV30	TRBJ2-2	CAWTTQGSANTGELFF	TGTGCCTGGACAACCCAGGGGTCAGCGAACACCGGGGAGCTGTTTTTT
.	once	TRBV24-1	TRBJ1-5	CATSGGGGLQPQHF	TGTGCCACCAGTGGGGGTGGGGGGCTTCAGCCCCAGCATTTT
.	.	TRBV18	TRBJ1-5	CASSPETGAQPQHF	TGTGCCAGCTCACCCGAAACAGGAGCTCAGCCCCAGCATTTT
TRBD1	.	TRBV19	TRBJ2-2	CASSTPPTGAHHGELFF	TGTGCCAGTAGTACCCCCCCGACAGGGGCGCACCACGGGGAGCTGTTTTTT
.	.	TRBV29-1	TRBJ1-2	CSVPVGYGYTF	TGCAGCGTCCCCGTAGGCTATGGCTACACCTTC
.	.	TRBV18	TRBJ2-3	CASSLSRSDTQYF	TGTGCCAGCTCACTCAGTCGGAGTGATACGCAGTATTTT
.	.	TRBV11-3	TRBJ2-1	CASSLRQANYNEQFF	TGTGCCAGCAGCTTAAGGCAGGCTAATTACAATGAGCAGTTCTTC
.	.	TRBV5-1	TRBJ1-6	CASSLVSLGDGNSPLHF	TGCGCCAGCAGCTTGGTCTCCCTAGGGGACGGTAATTCACCCCTCCACTTT
.	.	TRBV21-1	TRBJ2-7	CASSRTGYEQYF	TGTGCCAGCAGCCGGACAGGCTACGAGCAGTACTTC
TRBD1	.	TRBV18	TRBJ2-7	CASSPQLRTGGTYEQYF	TGTGCCAGCTCACCACAGCTGAGGACAGGGGGGACCTACGAGCAGTACTTC
.	.	TRBV3-1/TRBV3-2	TRBJ1-1	CASSQERRANEAFF	TGTGCCAGCAGCCAAGAGCGCAGGGCTAATGAAGCTTTCTTT
.	.	TRBV7-3	TRBJ2-3	CASSLQGPTDTQYF	TGTGCCAGCAGCTTACAGGGCCCCACAGATACGCAGTATTTT
TRBD2	.	TRBV7-3	TRBJ2-5	CASSPGTSGSIETQYF	TGTGCCAGCAGCCCCGGGACTAGCGGGAGTATAGAGACCCAGTACTTC
TRBD2	few	TRBV11-2	TRBJ2-1	CASSPLAGAYNEQFF	TGTGCCAGCAGCCCCCTAGCGGGAGCATACAATGAGCAGTTCTTC
TRBD1	.	TRBV28	TRBJ1-6	CASSSPGQGMGSPLHF	TGTGCCAGCAGTTCGCCGGGACAGGGAATGGGTTCACCCCTCCACTTT
.	.	TRBV7-2	TRBJ2-7	CASSPTRGEQYF	TGTGCCAGCAGCCCGACCCGGGGCGAGCAGTACTTC
.	.	TRBV2	TRBJ2-3	CASSLTDTQYF	TGTGCCAGCAGTTTGACAGATACGCAGTATTTT
.	.	TRBV5-6	TRBJ2-2	CASSHWATGELFF	TGTGCCAGCAGCCATTGGGCTACCGGGGAGCTGTTTTTT
TRBD2	.	TRBV6-7	TRBJ2-1	CASSRLGLAGGGEQFF	TGTGCCAGCAGCCGTCTTGGACTAGCGGGAGGGGGTGAGCAGTTCTTC
.	.	TRBV15	TRBJ1-2	CATSRGGSNYGYTF	TGTGCCACCAGCAGAGGGGGCAGTAACTATGGCTACACCTTC
.	.	TRBV10-2	TRBJ2-7	CASSGEGEGQYF	TGCGCCAGCAGTGGGGAGGGGGAGGGGCAGTACTTC
.	few	TRBV27	TRBJ2-7	CASGLEPSYEQYF	TGTGCCAGTGGACTCGAACCCTCCTACGAGCAGTACTTC
TRBD2	few	TRBV6-6	TRBJ2-2	CASSLAGTPTGELFF	TGTGCCAGCAGTCTAGCGGGAACCCCCACCGGGGAGCTGTTTTTT
.	few	TRBV6-1	TRBJ2-3	CASSDTGIYASTDTQYF	TGTGCCAGCAGTGATACCGGGATCTACGCTAGCACAGATACGCAGTATTTT
.	once	TRBV27	TRBJ1-5	CASSRGNQPQHF	TGTGCCAGCAGCCGTGGGAATCAGCCCCAGCATTTT
TRBD2	.	TRBV5-1	TRBJ2-1	CASSLAGDTYNEQFF	TGCGCCAGCAGCCTAGCGGGAGACACCTACAATGAGCAGTTCTTC
.	.	TRBV28	TRBJ2-1	CASSLTGFEQFF	TGTGCCAGCAGTTTGACGGGGTTTGAGCAGTTCTTC
TRBD1	.	TRBV2	TRBJ2-7	CASRGTGTGFYEQYF	TGTGCCAGCAGGGGGACCGGGACAGGGTTTTACGAGCAGTACTTC
TRBD2	.	TRBV3-1/TRBV3-2	TRBJ2-7	CASSQPGLAGTYEQYF	TGTGCCAGCAGCCAACCGGGACTAGCGGGCACTTACGAGCAGTACTTC
TRBD2	.	TRBV7-9	TRBJ2-7	CASSPLGSSGNEQYF	TGTGCCAGCAGCCCCCTGGGGTCTAGCGGGAACGAGCAGTACTTC
.	.	TRBV24-1	TRBJ1-1	CATREGGRNTEAFF	TGTGCCACCCGGGAGGGGGGAAGGAACACTGAAGCTTTCTTT
.	.	TRBV19	TRBJ2-3	CASSSGGAADTQYF	TGTGCCAGTAGTAGTGGTGGGGCCGCAGATACGCAGTATTTT
TRBD1	.	TRBV2	TRBJ2-7	CASSEGQGADEQYF	TGTGCCAGCAGTGAAGGCCAGGGGGCGGACGAGCAGTACTTC
.	.	TRBV6-2/TRBV6-3	TRBJ1-1	CASSYWQRGHTEAFF	TGTGCCAGCAGTTACTGGCAGAGAGGGCACACTGAAGCTTTCTTT
TRBD2	.	TRBV4-1	TRBJ2-7	CASSQVSGSWVEQYF	TGCGCCAGCAGCCAAGTAAGCGGGAGTTGGGTCGAGCAGTACTTC
.	.	TRBV10-3	TRBJ2-7	CAISGSQEGYEQYF	TGTGCCATCAGCGGGTCTCAGGAAGGGTACGAGCAGTACTTC
.	many	TRBV6-4	TRBJ1-2	CASSPGTSDGYTF	TGTGCCAGCAGTCCCGGGACATCGGATGGCTACACCTTC
.	few	TRBV19	TRBJ2-7	CASSKGGEFYEQYF	TGTGCCAGTAGTAAAGGGGGGGAATTCTACGAGCAGTACTTC
.	.	TRBV5-4	TRBJ2-1	CASSFWGNEQFF	TGTGCCAGCAGCTTTTGGGGAAATGAGCAGTTCTTC
.	.	TRBV19	TRBJ2-2	CASSITNTGELFF	TGTGCCAGTAGTATTACAAACACCGGGGAGCTGTTTTTT
TRBD1	.	TRBV2	TRBJ1-6	CASSRGQSNSPLHF	TGTGCCAGCAGTAGGGGACAGAGTAATTCACCCCTCCACTTT
.	.	TRBV6-5	TRBJ2-7	CASSYSRVSTYEQYF	TGTGCCAGCAGTTACTCGAGGGTCAGTACCTACGAGCAGTACTTC
.	.	TRBV28	TRBJ1-4	CASRGGNEKLFF	TGTGCCAGCCGTGGGGGTAATGAAAAACTGTTTTTT
.	.	TRBV28	TRBJ2-1	CASSPVHRALDEQFF	TGTGCCAGCTCGCCAGTCCACAGGGCTTTGGATGAGCAGTTCTTC
.	.	TRBV28	TRBJ1-3	CASSRGIAGNTIYF	TGTGCCAGTTCTAGGGGGATAGCTGGAAACACCATATATTTT
TRBD1	.	TRBV20-1	TRBJ2-5	CSASNRDRGRRETQYF	TGCAGTGCTAGTAACAGGGACAGGGGGCGCCGGGAGACCCAGTACTTC
TRBD2	.	TRBV19	TRBJ2-7	CATSGLAGGTGYEQYF	TGTGCCACCTCGGGACTAGCGGGAGGCACCGGGTACGAGCAGTACTTC